The 32 T cell receptor beta chains below were found in one sample sequenced in a study of cytomegalovirus exposure and HLA in healthy donors. The protocol was immunoSEQ multiplex PCR, while the TCRdb copy is restricted to in-frame clones and leaves out a portion. The sample contains 220,000 or so clones, approximately 83% of which appear only once. The specimen was PBMCs. These TCRs come from a woman aged 25 to 39 in good health and CMV-seropositive.

This clone occurred once. The chain uses TRBV30 and TRBJ1-5; no reliable D call. Germline V lookup: CDR1 GTSNPN, CDR2 SVGIG (reference sequence). The CDR3 spans 13 residues. Deletions cut 5 bases from V and 4 bases from J, with 12 bases between. The CDR3 protein is CAWAFDENQPQHF. CDR3 nucleotides: TGTGCCTGGGCCTTCGACGAAAATCAGCCCCAGCATTTT.

The rearrangement uses TRBV27 and TRBJ1-2; D gene ambiguous. This CDR3 is 15 amino acids long. The germline V gene has CDR1 MNHEY and CDR2 SMNVEV (reference sequence). V was clipped by 6 bases and J by 4 bases, with 18 bases between them. CDR3 DNA: TGTGCCAGCAGCACCACGGGAGGGCTAGCCTATGGCTACACCTTC. Protein: CASSTTGGLAYGYTF.

The J gene is TRBJ2-1, the V gene TRBV20-1; TRBD1 might be the D (5 bases). This CDR3 region has 10 residues. With 6 bases removed from V and 8 bases from J, the gap between germline ends came to 8 bases. CDR1 and CDR2 from the germline V gene are DFQATT and SNEGSKA (reference sequence). The CDR3 DNA reads TGCAGTGCCAGGGCGGATGAGCAGTTCTTC. It codes for CSARADEQFF.

The CDR3 DNA is TGCGCCAGCAGCCAAGGACCCGCTGGGACTAGCGATCCCTACGAGCAGTACTTC. Its translation is CASSQGPAGTSDPYEQYF. The chain recombines TRBV4-3 with TRBJ2-7, with TRBD2 matching over 10 bases. Germline V gene lookup returns CDR1 LGHNA and CDR2 YSLEER. J lost 2 bases, V lost 1 base, and 11 bases had no gene match. This CDR3 contains 18 residues.

The chain links TRBV7-2 to TRBJ2-5, with no clear D. Deletions cut 5 bases from V and 1 base from J, with 11 bases between. Germline V gene data show CDR1 as SGHTA and CDR2 as FQGNSA. CDR3 length equals 14 residues. CDR3 bases: TGTGCCAGCAGCCCCCTGGGCACCCAAGAGACCCAGTACTTC. Protein sequence: CASSPLGTQETQYF.

This clone was seen many times. The rearrangement uses TRBV27 and TRBJ2-7; a weak D match, TRBD1 (6 bases). The V end was cut by 5 bases, the J end by 4 bases, with 21 bases between. Germline V lookup: CDR1 MNHEY, CDR2 SMNVEV (reference sequence). The CDR3 contains 16 residues. The DNA for the CDR3 is TGTGCCAGCAGTACCCGACAGGACCCCAGGCTATACGAGCAGTACTTC. This translates into CASSTRQDPRLYEQYF.

The J gene is TRBJ2-1, the V gene TRBV28; 7 nucleotides agree with TRBD1. V dropped 5 bases and J dropped 4; count of bases not matched to a gene: 8. This CDR3 spans 15 amino acids. Per the germline V gene, CDR1 is MDHEN and CDR2 is SYDVKM. The CDR3 region is CASSPYDREYNEQFF. The DNA of the CDR3 is TGTGCCAGCAGTCCCTACGACAGGGAATACAATGAGCAGTTCTTC.

This chain joins TRBV11-3 and TRBJ2-6; no reliable D call. This CDR3 region has 15 residues. Germline CDR1 reads SGHNT; CDR2 reads YENEEA. V shed 6 bases and J shed 3 bases, with 12 bases lying between them. The CDR3 is CASSPREGGANVLTF. CDR3 nucleotides: TGTGCCAGCAGTCCTAGGGAAGGTGGGGCCAACGTCCTGACTTTC.

On this clone: The sample has other DNA sequences that encode this CDR3 too. V gene TRBV5-1 combines with J gene TRBJ2-7; D perhaps matches TRBD1 (5 bases). This CDR3 has 13 residues. CDR1 and CDR2 from the germline V gene are SGHRS and YFSETQ. The V end was cut by 0 bases, the J end by 2 bases, with 6 bases between. DNA of the CDR3: TGCGCCAGCAGCTTGGGCAGGGCCTACGAGCAGTACTTC. Encoded protein: CASSLGRAYEQYF.

The J gene is TRBJ1-5, the V gene TRBV11-2, with no clear D. The germline CDR1 and CDR2 sequences are SGHAT and FQNNGV. V was clipped by 2 bases and J by 3 bases, with 11 bases between them. The CDR3 is 15 amino acids. The CDR3 loop reads CASSLFRGVNQPQHF. The CDR3 DNA is TGTGCCAGCAGCTTATTTCGCGGAGTCAATCAGCCCCAGCATTTT.

The J gene is TRBJ2-7, the V gene TRBV11-3; D is possibly TRBD1 (6 bases). Germline CDR1 and CDR2: SGHNT and YENEEA. Trimming took 4 bases from V and 0 from J, leaving 7 bases between them. The length of the CDR3 is 13 residues. CDR3 DNA: TGTGCCAGCAGCTGGGACACCTCCTACGAGCAGTACTTC. Its protein is CASSWDTSYEQYF.

This clone occurred a few times. The rearrangement uses TRBV15 and TRBJ2-2, with unresolved D. With 1 base removed from V and 5 bases from J, the gap between germline ends came to 5 bases. This CDR3 region has 13 residues. Germline V lookup: CDR1 LNHNV, CDR2 YYDKDF (reference sequence). This CDR3 is CATSRAETGELFF. The CDR3 DNA sequence: TGTGCCACCAGCAGAGCAGAAACCGGGGAGCTGTTTTTT.

The chain combines TRBV15 with TRBJ1-5, with D possibly TRBD1 on 5 matching bases. The germline gives CDR1 LNHNV, CDR2 YYDKDF (reference sequence). Trimming cost V 1 base and J 5 bases, with 9 bases left between them. This CDR3 comprises 14 residues. The CDR3 DNA reads TGTGCCACCAGCAGAGGAGAGGGGCATCAGCCCCAGCATTTT. This encodes CATSRGEGHQPQHF.

This clone was found once. The V and J genes are TRBV15 and TRBJ1-5; no clear D gene. The CDR3 covers 13 residues. Trimming left V 4 bases short and J 0 bases short, with 4 bases between. Germline values: CDR1 LNHNV, CDR2 YYDKDF (reference sequence). CDR3: CATSTRSNQPQHF. For the CDR3, the DNA is TGTGCCACCAGCACCCGTAGCAATCAGCCCCAGCATTTT.

This clone has just one count. This rearrangement joins TRBV5-1 to TRBJ1-2; D not resolved. V dropped 0 bases and J dropped 8 bases, with 8 bases sitting between them. CDR3 size: 12 residues. Germline V CDR1 and CDR2: SGHRS, YFSETQ. The DNA for the CDR3 is TGCGCCAGCAGCTTGGGTTCTGAGGGCTACACCTTC. It specifies CASSLGSEGYTF.

J is TRBJ2-1 and V is TRBV9; 9 bases fit TRBD2. The CDR3 runs to 15 residues. Trimming cost V 0 bases and J 2 bases; bases outside gene matches: 0. Germline values: CDR1 SGDLS, CDR2 YYNGEE. Written as DNA, the CDR3 is TGTGCCAGCAGCGTAGGACTAGCGGCCTACAATGAGCAGTTCTTC. Translated, it gives CASSVGLAAYNEQFF.

The chain joins TRBV15 to TRBJ1-2; D is undetermined. The germline V gene encodes CDR1 LNHNV and CDR2 YYDKDF (reference sequence). The CDR3 is made up of 14 amino acids. Deletions cut 0 bases from V and 3 bases from J, with 8 bases between. In DNA, the CDR3 is TGTGCCACCAGCAGAGATCCTGGATACTATGGCTACACCTTC. Encoded protein: CATSRDPGYYGYTF. Using reference TRBV15 and TRBJ1-2 for the parts outside the CDR3, the full variable domain is DAMVIQNPRYQVTQFGKPVTLSCSQTLNHNVMYWYQQKSSQAPKLLFHYYDKDFNNEADTPDNFQSRRPNTSFCFLDIRSPGLGDTAMYLCATSRDPGYYGYTFGSGTRLTVV.

The chain uses TRBV6-1 and TRBJ2-7; D may correspond to TRBD1 or TRBD2 (5 bases each). The CDR3 runs 13 residues. Germline V gene sequence: CDR1 MNHNS, CDR2 SASEGT. V was clipped by 6 bases and J by 2 bases, with 11 bases between them. This chain's CDR3 is CASSGTPAYEQYF. The CDR3 bases are TGTGCCAGCAGCGGGACGCCTGCCTACGAGCAGTACTTC.

The chain combines TRBV7-9 with TRBJ2-7, with D possibly being TRBD2 (6 bases). CDR3 length: 15 amino acids. Germline V gene data show CDR1 as SEHNR and CDR2 as FQNEAQ (reference sequence). With 5 bases removed from V and 3 bases from J, the gap between germline ends came to 17 bases. The CDR3 here is CASSQPSVRNYEQYF. CDR3 bases: TGTGCCAGCAGCCAACCTAGCGTGAGGAACTACGAGCAGTACTTC. Combining the CDR3 with reference TRBV7-9 and TRBJ2-7 gives the whole variable domain DTGVSQNPRHKITKRGQNVTFRCDPISEHNRLYWYRQTLGQGPEFLTYFQNEAQLEKSRLLSDRFSAERPKGSFSTLEIQRTEQGDSAMYLCASSQPSVRNYEQYFGPGTRLTVT.

This chain joins TRBV15 and TRBJ1-5, with TRBD1 identical over 9 bases. The CDR3 length is 14 residues. Unmatched junction bases numbered 3, after V lost 3 bases and J lost 6 bases. Germline loops: CDR1 LNHNV, CDR2 YYDKDF (reference sequence). The CDR3 region is CATSRGQGFQPQHF. The CDR3 DNA is TGTGCCACCAGCAGGGGACAGGGTTTTCAGCCCCAGCATTTT. The full variable domain, in which reference TRBV15 and TRBJ1-5 provide the parts outside the CDR3, is DAMVIQNPRYQVTQFGKPVTLSCSQTLNHNVMYWYQQKSSQAPKLLFHYYDKDFNNEADTPDNFQSRRPNTSFCFLDIRSPGLGDTAMYLCATSRGQGFQPQHFGDGTRLSIL.

The chain recombines TRBV2 with TRBJ2-3, with 7 bases that match TRBD2. The trim removed 7 bases at V and 2 bases at J, leaving 15 bases unmatched. The CDR3 is 17 residues long. Per the germline V gene, CDR1 is SNHLY and CDR2 is FYNNEI. CDR3 loop: CASILGPSGTYTDTQYF. CDR3 DNA sequence: TGTGCCAGCATTCTGGGACCCAGCGGGACGTACACAGATACGCAGTATTTT.

The genes are TRBV11-2 and TRBJ2-7, with D unclear. In germline, CDR1 is SGHAT, CDR2 FQNNGV. V was shortened by 4 bases and J by 12 bases, with 16 bases between the two germline ends. The CDR3 runs 12 residues. Here the CDR3 reads CASSWEERVRYF. As DNA, the CDR3 is TGTGCCAGCAGCTGGGAAGAAAGGGTTCGGTACTTC.

The chain employs TRBV27 and TRBJ2-1; 10 bases map to TRBD2. The CDR3 contains 16 residues. The V and J ends lost 4 bases and 10 bases, in that order; junction bases with no gene match: 13. Per germline, CDR1 MNHEY and CDR2 SMNVEV (reference sequence). CDR3 amino acids: CASSWGSLAGVEEQFF. Here the CDR3 DNA reads TGTGCCAGCAGTTGGGGTTCGCTAGCGGGAGTCGAGGAGCAGTTCTTC.

The rearrangement links TRBV5-1 to TRBJ2-3; perhaps TRBD1 as D (5 bases). Trimming pared 2 bases from V and 4 bases from J, leaving 14 bases between. There are 15 residues in the CDR3. Germline CDR1 reads SGHRS; CDR2 reads YFSETQ. Here the CDR3 DNA reads TGCGCCAGCAGCTTACCCACAGGCGGCGCAGATACGCAGTATTTT. Amino acids: CASSLPTGGADTQYF.

The rearrangement uses TRBV25-1 and TRBJ1-2; D unclear. The CDR3 contains 12 residues. V lost 4 bases and J lost 8, with 11 bases in between. Germline CDR1 reads MGHDK; CDR2 reads SYGVNS. The chain's CDR3 is CASSAFEEGYTF. CDR3 sequence (DNA): TGTGCCAGCAGTGCCTTCGAGGAAGGCTACACCTTC.

CDR3 nucleotide sequence: TGTGCCACCACGACTAGCGGGAACACAGATACGCAGTATTTT. Translated: CATTTSGNTDTQYF. The chain joins TRBV28 to TRBJ2-3, with 11 nucleotides matching TRBD2. The CDR3 length is 14 residues. V lost 10 bases and J lost 2; bases outside the gene matches: 5. The V gene's germline CDR1 is MDHEN and CDR2 SYDVKM.

This clone was detected ten times or more. CDR3 residues: CASRVRGVDTGELFF. For the CDR3, the DNA is TGTGCCAGCAGGGTCAGGGGGGTCGACACCGGGGAGCTGTTTTTT. V usage is TRBV27 and J usage is TRBJ2-2, with D perhaps TRBD1 (7 bases). The CDR3 contains 15 residues. V was clipped by 6 bases and J by 3 bases, with 14 bases between them. Germline loops: CDR1 MNHEY, CDR2 SMNVEV (reference sequence).

The chain combines TRBV15 with TRBJ2-7; maybe TRBD2 (6 bases). Deletions cut 3 bases from V and 4 bases from J, with 19 bases between. The CDR3 consists of 16 residues. Looked up from germline, CDR1 is LNHNV and CDR2 is YYDKDF (reference sequence). The CDR3 bases are TGTGCCACCAGCAGGGCCGAACGGGACTTACGTTACGAGCAGTACTTC. Encoded protein: CATSRAERDLRYEQYF.

J is TRBJ2-1 and V is TRBV4-1, with 7 bases fitting TRBD2. CDR3 length equals 17 residues. Germline trimming cut 3 bases from V and 2 bases from J; bases unmatched to any gene: 10. Germline V gene lookup returns CDR1 MGHRA and CDR2 YSYEKL. Here the CDR3 DNA reads TGCGCCAGCAGCCAGGACACTTCCGGGACTACCTACAATGAGCAGTTCTTC. Protein: CASSQDTSGTTYNEQFF.

V gene TRBV7-9 combines with J gene TRBJ1-2; 9 bases map to TRBD1. The germline V gene has CDR1 SEHNR and CDR2 FQNEAQ (reference sequence). Germline trimming cut 4 bases from V and 4 bases from J; bases unmatched to any gene: 7. The CDR3 covers 15 residues. The CDR3 DNA is TGTGCCAGCAGCTCATCCGGGACAGGGACCTATGGCTACACCTTC. Translated: CASSSSGTGTYGYTF.

The J gene is TRBJ2-6, the V gene TRBV10-3; maybe TRBD1 (5 bases). The CDR3 spans 16 residues. The ends were cut back, 7 bases at V and 0 bases at J, with 13 bases in the middle. The germline V gene encodes CDR1 ENHRY and CDR2 SYGVKD. CDR3 sequence (DNA): TGTGCCATCACCCCAGGACAAGGCTCTGGGGCCAACGTCCTGACTTTC. It is translated as CAITPGQGSGANVLTF.

This sequence joins TRBV4-1 and TRBJ1-5; D is unresolved. This CDR3 region has 15 residues. V dropped 0 bases and J dropped 6 bases, with 12 bases sitting between them. Germline V lookup: CDR1 MGHRA, CDR2 YSYEKL. For the CDR3, the DNA is TGCGCCAGCAGCCAAGATCTCGCGGGTGGTCAGCCCCAGCATTTT. This translates into CASSQDLAGGQPQHF.